This TCR beta chain is from a study of OX40 agonist ivuxolimab in advanced cancers. Turning to the study itself: Administration of intravenous ivuxolimab to patients occurred every 2 weeks at 0.01 to 10 mg/kg. Patients receiving dose escalation had hepatocellular carcinoma, melanoma, renal cell or head and neck cancer. General study points: Certain nonresponders additionally had low normalized T-cell clonal expansion.

Assay: immunoSEQ multiplex PCR; the TCRdb copy retains only in-frame clones and omits some. The sample contains under 85,000 clones, around nine tenths of which appear only once. On this clone itself: Its antigen is unknown.

The V end lost 6 bases, the J end lost 3 bases, and 6 bases lay between the germline ends. Germline V gene data show CDR1 as ENHRY and CDR2 as SYGVKD. The CDR3 extends over 11 amino acids. This chain links TRBV10-3 with TRBJ2-7; D not certain. This clonotype was obtained from an adult with an advanced solid tumor such as melanoma, head and neck, liver or kidney cancer. The input for sequencing was CD4+ or CD8+ T cells sorted from blood, taken in a trial of the OX40 agonist ivuxolimab. The CDR3 region has the DNA TGTGCCATCAGCGAGGACTACGAGCAGTACTTC. As protein: CAISEDYEQYF.